Listed below are T cell receptor beta chains from one sample, sequenced in a study of shared clonotypes between healthy human individuals. Repertoires were generated with immunoSEQ multiplex PCR, while TCRdb's copy carries only in-frame clones and drops some. This sample yields 600,000 to 800,000 clones, of which 72% are seen a single time; under 2% belongs to the top ten. Sequenced sample: memory CD4+ T cells sorted from blood. The origin of the receptors is a woman in her 30s in good health. CDR3s leave out the opening cysteine and the closing phenylalanine or tryptophan. Each record gives: clone size, CDR3 length, V gene, CDR3 protein. Clone size appears in some rows only: once, few, many, or a class for an expanded clone.

abundance: once; len: 15; v_gene: TRBV10-2; CDR3aa: ASRPLGQGGPNTEAF
abundance: NA; len: 12; v_gene: TRBV6-5; CDR3aa: ASLGRTSSYEQY
abundance: NA; len: 11; v_gene: TRBV10-1; CDR3aa: ASSGTQNTEAF
abundance: many; len: 14; v_gene: TRBV5-1; CDR3aa: ASSPGGGRLHGELF
abundance: few; len: 13; v_gene: TRBV28; CDR3aa: ASSYVGGSNYGYT
abundance: NA; len: 13; v_gene: TRBV15; CDR3aa: ATSRDRMSSYEQY
abundance: once; len: 15; v_gene: TRBV5-4; CDR3aa: ASSLFVLEGQTYEQY
abundance: few; len: 11; v_gene: TRBV10-2; CDR3aa: ASRFGGSGGYT
abundance: NA; len: 12; v_gene: TRBV18; CDR3aa: ASLIAGSTGELF
abundance: NA; len: 14; v_gene: TRBV30; CDR3aa: AWSRRRDGTSYGYT
abundance: NA; len: 13; v_gene: TRBV7-8; CDR3aa: ASSLATGTGTEQY
abundance: NA; len: 13; v_gene: TRBV27; CDR3aa: ASSFGQGRQETQY
abundance: NA; len: 9; v_gene: TRBV7-9; CDR3aa: ASSSLETQY
abundance: NA; len: 13; v_gene: TRBV5-1; CDR3aa: ASSLGGGDNYGYT
abundance: many; len: 14; v_gene: TRBV25-1; CDR3aa: ASSESNQASGNTIY
abundance: NA; len: 10; v_gene: TRBV5-1; CDR3aa: ASSPRLYEQY
abundance: NA; len: 11; v_gene: TRBV6-5; CDR3aa: ASKTSVQETQY
abundance: NA; len: 12; v_gene: TRBV7-8; CDR3aa: ASSSDVTGGELF
abundance: NA; len: 11; v_gene: TRBV29-1; CDR3aa: SVEAAGTGEQY
abundance: NA; len: 12; v_gene: TRBV6-1; CDR3aa: ASRDSRVNTEAF
abundance: NA; len: 13; v_gene: TRBV29-1; CDR3aa: SVRGTGAITGELF
abundance: NA; len: 12; v_gene: TRBV7-9; CDR3aa: ASSMRQGRETQY
abundance: once; len: 11; v_gene: TRBV6-6; CDR3aa: ASSYPPPSEQF
abundance: NA; len: 13; v_gene: TRBV6-1; CDR3aa: ASRAGTGAYNEQF
abundance: NA; len: 9; v_gene: TRBV10-3; CDR3aa: AIRDSETQY
abundance: few; len: 13; v_gene: TRBV10-1; CDR3aa: ASSSGTGHTGELF
abundance: NA; len: 11; v_gene: TRBV5-1; CDR3aa: ASIEWDSYEQY
abundance: NA; len: 14; v_gene: TRBV6-1; CDR3aa: ASSEARTSGRYEQF
abundance: NA; len: 12; v_gene: TRBV27; CDR3aa: ASSLTGIIYEQY
abundance: NA; len: 12; v_gene: TRBV6-1; CDR3aa: ASSRGTPGDAQY
abundance: NA; len: 12; v_gene: TRBV23-1; CDR3aa: ASRPGDIQETQY
abundance: NA; len: 13; v_gene: TRBV15; CDR3aa: ATSRVRGLLDEQF
abundance: NA; len: 10; v_gene: TRBV7-2; CDR3aa: ASSHYTGELF
abundance: NA; len: 13; v_gene: TRBV28; CDR3aa: ASSLLGQGFVAQY
abundance: NA; len: 12; v_gene: TRBV5-1; CDR3aa: ASSWDRSTDTQY
abundance: few; len: 13; v_gene: TRBV27; CDR3aa: ASSPPQGFGEKLF
abundance: NA; len: 14; v_gene: TRBV18; CDR3aa: ASSPRGTSGANVLT
abundance: NA; len: 13; v_gene: TRBV6-5; CDR3aa: ASRSTGSKTDTQY
abundance: once; len: 11; v_gene: TRBV30; CDR3aa: ALSSGSSYEQY
abundance: NA; len: 15; v_gene: TRBV7-2; CDR3aa: ASNKGNSGRDPDTQY
abundance: NA; len: 18; v_gene: TRBV7-6; CDR3aa: ASSLRRAGRIGQTNQPQH
abundance: NA; len: 10; v_gene: TRBV19; CDR3aa: ATRDLDSEQY
abundance: NA; len: 13; v_gene: TRBV28; CDR3aa: ASSQGTSSNQPQH
abundance: NA; len: 11; v_gene: TRBV28; CDR3aa: ASGPQGTDTQY
abundance: NA; len: 14; v_gene: TRBV7-9; CDR3aa: ASSLDQGQKQETQY
abundance: NA; len: 13; v_gene: TRBV6-1; CDR3aa: ASREAGTGTHEQY
abundance: NA; len: 13; v_gene: TRBV6-5; CDR3aa: ASSRLAGARGEQY
abundance: few; len: 14; v_gene: TRBV19; CDR3aa: ASRRDLMSSGNTIY
abundance: NA; len: 13; v_gene: TRBV5-8; CDR3aa: ASSLNRGGTGELF
abundance: NA; len: 10; v_gene: TRBV6-1; CDR3aa: ASSPLLGEQF
abundance: NA; len: 13; v_gene: TRBV6-6; CDR3aa: ASSSEGGNIQPQH
abundance: NA; len: 14; v_gene: TRBV7-2; CDR3aa: ASSLARAGGTHEQY
abundance: NA; len: 13; v_gene: TRBV6-6; CDR3aa: ASSYYILGKNIQY